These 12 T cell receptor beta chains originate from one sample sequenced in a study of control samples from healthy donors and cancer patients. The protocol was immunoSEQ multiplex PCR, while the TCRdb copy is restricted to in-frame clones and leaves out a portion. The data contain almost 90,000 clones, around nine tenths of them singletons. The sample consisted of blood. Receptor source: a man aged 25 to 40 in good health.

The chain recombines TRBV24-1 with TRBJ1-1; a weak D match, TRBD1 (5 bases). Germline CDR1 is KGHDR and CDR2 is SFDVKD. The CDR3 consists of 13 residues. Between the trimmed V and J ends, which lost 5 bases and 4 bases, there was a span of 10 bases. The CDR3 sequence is CATSAGGITEAFF. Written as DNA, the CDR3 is TGTGCCACCAGTGCCGGGGGTATCACTGAAGCTTTCTTT.

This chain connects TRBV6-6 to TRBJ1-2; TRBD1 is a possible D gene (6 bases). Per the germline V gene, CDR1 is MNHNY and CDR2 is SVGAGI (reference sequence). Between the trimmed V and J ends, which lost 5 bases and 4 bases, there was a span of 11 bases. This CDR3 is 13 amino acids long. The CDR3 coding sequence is TGTGCCAGCAGTCGACAGGCCCCCTATGGCTACACCTTC. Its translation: CASSRQAPYGYTF.

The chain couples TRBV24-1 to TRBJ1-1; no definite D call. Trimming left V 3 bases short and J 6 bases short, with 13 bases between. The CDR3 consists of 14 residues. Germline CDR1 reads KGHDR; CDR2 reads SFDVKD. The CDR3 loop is CATSDPGFGPEAFF. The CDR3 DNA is TGTGCCACCAGTGATCCCGGGTTCGGCCCTGAAGCTTTCTTT.

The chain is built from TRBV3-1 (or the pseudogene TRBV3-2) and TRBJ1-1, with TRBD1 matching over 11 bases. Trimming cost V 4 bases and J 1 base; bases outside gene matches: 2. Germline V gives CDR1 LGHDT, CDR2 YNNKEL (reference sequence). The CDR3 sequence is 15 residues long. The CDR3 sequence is CASSPGTGGNTEAFF. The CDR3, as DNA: TGTGCCAGCAGCCCCGGGACAGGGGGGAACACTGAAGCTTTCTTT.

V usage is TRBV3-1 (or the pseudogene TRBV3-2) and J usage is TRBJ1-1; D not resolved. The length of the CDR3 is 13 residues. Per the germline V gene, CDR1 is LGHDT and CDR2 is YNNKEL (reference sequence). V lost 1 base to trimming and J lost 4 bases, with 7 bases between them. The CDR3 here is CASSQGEATEAFF. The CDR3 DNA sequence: TGTGCCAGCAGCCAAGGGGAAGCCACTGAAGCTTTCTTT.

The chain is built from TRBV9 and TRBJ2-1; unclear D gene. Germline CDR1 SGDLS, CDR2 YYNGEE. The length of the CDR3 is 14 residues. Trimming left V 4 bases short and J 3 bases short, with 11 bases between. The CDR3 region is CASSSWTDYNEQFF. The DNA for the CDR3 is TGTGCCAGCAGCTCCTGGACCGACTACAATGAGCAGTTCTTC.

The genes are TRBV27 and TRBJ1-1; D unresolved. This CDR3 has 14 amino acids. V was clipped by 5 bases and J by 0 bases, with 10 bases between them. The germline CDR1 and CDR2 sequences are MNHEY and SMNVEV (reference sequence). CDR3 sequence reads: CASSIQAMNTEAFF. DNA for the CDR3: TGTGCCAGCAGTATTCAGGCAATGAACACTGAAGCTTTCTTT.

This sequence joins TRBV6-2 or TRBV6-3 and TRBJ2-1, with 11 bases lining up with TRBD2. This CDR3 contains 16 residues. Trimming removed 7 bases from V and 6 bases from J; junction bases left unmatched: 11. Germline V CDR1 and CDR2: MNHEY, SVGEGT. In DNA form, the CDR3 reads TGTGCCAGCAACCCCATAGCGGGGGGGCCGATCAATGAGCAGTTCTTC. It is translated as CASNPIAGGPINEQFF.

The CDR3 here is CASSLGVRGRGDTQYF. The CDR3 DNA reads as TGTGCCAGCAGCTTAGGGGTCAGGGGGCGCGGAGATACGCAGTATTTT. The chain joins TRBV11-2 to TRBJ2-3; TRBD1 matches 8 bases. CDR3 size: 16 residues. Losses at the gene ends were 1 base for V and 5 bases for J; bases not matched to a gene: 8. Germline values: CDR1 SGHAT, CDR2 FQNNGV. The variable domain in full, completed from reference TRBV11-2 and TRBJ2-3, reads EAGVAQSPRYKIIEKRQSVAFWCNPISGHATLYWYQQILGQGPKLLIQFQNNGVVDDSQLPKDRFSAERLKGVDSTLKIQPAKLEDSAVYLCASSLGVRGRGDTQYFGPGTRLTVL.

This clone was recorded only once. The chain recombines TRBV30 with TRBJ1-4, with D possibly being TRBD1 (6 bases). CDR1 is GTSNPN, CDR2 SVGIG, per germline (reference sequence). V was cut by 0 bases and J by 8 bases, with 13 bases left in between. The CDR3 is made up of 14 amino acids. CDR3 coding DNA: TGTGCCTGGAGTGTACCCAGGGGACGAGAAAAACTGTTTTTT. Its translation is CAWSVPRGREKLFF.

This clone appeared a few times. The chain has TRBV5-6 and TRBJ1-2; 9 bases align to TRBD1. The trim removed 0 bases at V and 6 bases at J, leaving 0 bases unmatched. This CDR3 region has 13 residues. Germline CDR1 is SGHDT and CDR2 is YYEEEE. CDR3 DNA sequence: TGTGCCAGCAGCTTGGGACAGGGGGATGGCTACACCTTC. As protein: CASSLGQGDGYTF.

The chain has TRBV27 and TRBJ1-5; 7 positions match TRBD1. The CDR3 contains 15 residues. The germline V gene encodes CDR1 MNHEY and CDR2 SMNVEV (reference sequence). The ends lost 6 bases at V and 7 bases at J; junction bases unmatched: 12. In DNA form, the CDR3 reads TGTGCCAGCAGCCCCCTGACAGGGACCGAACAGCCCCAGCATTTT. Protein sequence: CASSPLTGTEQPQHF.